A selection of T cell receptor beta chains follows, all from one sample in a study of human T cells and chemical hapten exposure. Each CDR3 protein is one row after TCRdb ran MiXCR on the RACE reads. The sample lists about 82,000 distinct CDR3 sequences; roughly a tenth were seen once. The material was whole blood, obtained in connection with sensitization to the hapten diphenylcyclopropenone (DPC). These TCRs come from a woman aged 50 to 65 with alopecia areata. Some clones in this sample may be carry-over from other donors' samples. The CDR3 runs from the conserved cysteine through the conserved F or W.

V gene: TRBV7-8; CDR3 protein: CASSLTSVGGETQYF
V gene: TRBV7-2; CDR3 protein: CASSLGGGADTQYF
V gene: TRBV18; CDR3 protein: CASSPLPSGSTGELFF
V gene: TRBV11-2; CDR3 protein: CASSGVWDRGTEAFF
V gene: TRBV5-5; CDR3 protein: CASSLQGDVPEAFF
V gene: TRBV12-3/TRBV12-4; CDR3 protein: CASSTWVTEAFF
V gene: TRBV2; CDR3 protein: CASRTTGSSYNEQFF
V gene: TRBV5-6; CDR3 protein: CASSPHLGYTF
V gene: TRBV6-1; CDR3 protein: CASSFHNEQFF
V gene: TRBV4-3; CDR3 protein: CASSQDGKGLNNYGYTF
V gene: TRBV5-1; CDR3 protein: CASSLELRSRNEQFF
V gene: TRBV9; CDR3 protein: CASSPTYSSGQYF
V gene: TRBV5-1; CDR3 protein: CASSFTGDEQFF
V gene: TRBV29-1; CDR3 protein: CSVEKLMNTEAFF
V gene: TRBV9; CDR3 protein: CASSVARGAFGYTF
V gene: TRBV6-6; CDR3 protein: CASKGQVDEAFF
V gene: TRBV19; CDR3 protein: CASRIQGGNQPQHF
V gene: TRBV14; CDR3 protein: CASSRQGRWTDTQYF
V gene: TRBV12-3/TRBV12-4; CDR3 protein: CASSPNQGPNVLTF
V gene: TRBV28; CDR3 protein: CASSPGLAGASRQETQYF
V gene: TRBV20-1; CDR3 protein: CSARGGNSNQPQHF
V gene: TRBV19; CDR3 protein: CASSLGNFNTQYF
V gene: TRBV20-1; CDR3 protein: CSAVNRDRMNEKLFF
V gene: TRBV6-5; CDR3 protein: CASSYGRHYTGELFF
V gene: TRBV7-2; CDR3 protein: CASRNPLAGGSYNEQFF
V gene: TRBV5-8; CDR3 protein: CASKRVPEAFF
V gene: TRBV29-1; CDR3 protein: CSVEDVRTGDEQYF
V gene: TRBV30; CDR3 protein: CAWSADRGGYGYTF
V gene: TRBV3-1; CDR3 protein: CASSQGEQGWYGYTF